A selection of T cell receptor beta chains follows, all from one sample in a study of T cell repertoires in cytomegalovirus infection. TCRdb fed the reads into MiXCR, producing one record per CDR3 protein. Among over 150,000 distinct CDR3 sequences, roughly a fifth were seen once, and the ten largest hold about 3%. Sequencing was carried out using PBMCs. The receptors come from a human donor in good health (CMV status not recorded). Some clones in this sample may be carry-over from other donors' samples. Each CDR3 is given with its conserved first and last residue. D genes are given only for firm matches. Clone size is shown for a subset of rows, as once, few, many or a class of expanded clone.

j_gene: TRBJ1-5
d_gene: TRBD1
v_gene: TRBV5-6
abundance: -
CDR3aa: CASSFWDRDQPQHF
CDR3nt: TGTGCCAGCAGCTTTTGGGACAGGGATCAGCCCCAGCATTTT

j_gene: TRBJ1-5
d_gene: -
v_gene: TRBV19
abundance: -
CDR3aa: CASRQTGGGGNQPQHF
CDR3nt: TGTGCCAGTAGGCAGACAGGCGGGGGTGGCAATCAGCCCCAGCATTTT

j_gene: TRBJ2-5
d_gene: -
v_gene: TRBV25-1
abundance: -
CDR3aa: CASSEGPGRETQYF
CDR3nt: TGTGCCAGCAGTGAAGGTCCAGGGAGAGAGACCCAGTACTTC

j_gene: TRBJ1-4
d_gene: -
v_gene: TRBV5-6
abundance: -
CDR3aa: CASSLKGLGEKLFF
CDR3nt: TGTGCCAGCAGCTTGAAAGGCCTAGGTGAAAAACTGTTTTTT

j_gene: TRBJ2-1
d_gene: TRBD2
v_gene: TRBV6-2/TRBV6-3
abundance: -
CDR3aa: CASRSGGSAYNEQFF
CDR3nt: TGTGCCAGCAGGTCTGGCGGGAGCGCTTACAATGAGCAGTTCTTC

j_gene: TRBJ2-2
d_gene: TRBD2
v_gene: TRBV7-2
abundance: many
CDR3aa: CASRSGSNGELFF
CDR3nt: TGTGCCAGCCGTAGCGGGAGTAACGGGGAGCTGTTTTTT

j_gene: TRBJ2-2
d_gene: -
v_gene: TRBV7-9
abundance: -
CDR3aa: CAGGTSNTGELFF
CDR3nt: TGTGCGGGAGGGACATCGAACACCGGGGAGCTGTTTTTT

j_gene: TRBJ2-1
d_gene: TRBD1
v_gene: TRBV7-2
abundance: many
CDR3aa: CASSQYGDSYNEQFF
CDR3nt: TGTGCCAGCAGCCAGTATGGGGACAGCTACAATGAGCAGTTCTTC

j_gene: TRBJ2-7
d_gene: TRBD1
v_gene: TRBV20-1
abundance: -
CDR3aa: CSASGAQGYEQYF
CDR3nt: TGCAGTGCTAGCGGTGCACAGGGGTACGAGCAGTACTTC

j_gene: TRBJ1-6
d_gene: TRBD1
v_gene: TRBV20-1
abundance: -
CDR3aa: CSARENRGVNSPLHF
CDR3nt: TGCAGTGCTAGAGAAAACAGGGGAGTCAATTCACCCCTCCACTTT

j_gene: TRBJ1-2
d_gene: -
v_gene: TRBV19
abundance: -
CDR3aa: CASSPLTGRGNYGYTF
CDR3nt: TGTGCCAGTAGTCCCCTCACAGGGAGGGGGAACTATGGCTACACCTTC

j_gene: TRBJ2-3
d_gene: TRBD2
v_gene: TRBV20-1
abundance: -
CDR3aa: CSAVYGTSGGVDTQYF
CDR3nt: TGCAGTGCTGTTTACGGGACTAGCGGGGGGGTGGATACGCAGTATTTT

j_gene: TRBJ1-5
d_gene: -
v_gene: TRBV28
abundance: many
CDR3aa: CASSPGQGNQPQHF
CDR3nt: TGTGCCAGCAGCCCGGGGCAGGGGAATCAGCCCCAGCATTTT

j_gene: TRBJ1-2
d_gene: -
v_gene: TRBV28
abundance: few
CDR3aa: CASSSGYNNYGYTF
CDR3nt: TGTGCCAGCAGTTCAGGGTACAATAACTATGGCTACACCTTC

j_gene: TRBJ2-5
d_gene: TRBD2
v_gene: TRBV11-2
abundance: few
CDR3aa: CASSQGGLAGFQETQYF
CDR3nt: TGTGCCAGCAGCCAGGGGGGGCTAGCGGGATTCCAAGAGACCCAGTACTTC

j_gene: TRBJ1-5
d_gene: -
v_gene: TRBV10-2
abundance: -
CDR3aa: CASSDPGNQPQHF
CDR3nt: TGCGCCAGCAGTGACCCGGGGAACCAGCCCCAGCATTTT

j_gene: TRBJ1-1
d_gene: -
v_gene: TRBV19
abundance: few
CDR3aa: CASTGKRTEAFF
CDR3nt: TGTGCCAGTACAGGAAAGCGGACTGAAGCTTTCTTT